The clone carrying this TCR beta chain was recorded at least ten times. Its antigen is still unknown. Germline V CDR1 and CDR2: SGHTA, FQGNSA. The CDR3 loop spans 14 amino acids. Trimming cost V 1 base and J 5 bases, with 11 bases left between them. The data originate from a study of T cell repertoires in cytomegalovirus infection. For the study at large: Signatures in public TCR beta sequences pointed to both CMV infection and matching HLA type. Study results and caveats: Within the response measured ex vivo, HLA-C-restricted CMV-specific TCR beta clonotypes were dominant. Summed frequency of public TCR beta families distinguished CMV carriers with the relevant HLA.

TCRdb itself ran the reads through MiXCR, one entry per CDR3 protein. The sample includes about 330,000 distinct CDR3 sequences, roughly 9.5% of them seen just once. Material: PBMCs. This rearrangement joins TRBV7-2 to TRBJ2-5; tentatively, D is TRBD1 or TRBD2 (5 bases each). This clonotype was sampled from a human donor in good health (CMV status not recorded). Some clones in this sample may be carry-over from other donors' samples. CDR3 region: CASSLGGGAETQYF. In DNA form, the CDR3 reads TGTGCCAGCAGCTTAGGTGGGGGAGCGGAGACCCAGTACTTC.